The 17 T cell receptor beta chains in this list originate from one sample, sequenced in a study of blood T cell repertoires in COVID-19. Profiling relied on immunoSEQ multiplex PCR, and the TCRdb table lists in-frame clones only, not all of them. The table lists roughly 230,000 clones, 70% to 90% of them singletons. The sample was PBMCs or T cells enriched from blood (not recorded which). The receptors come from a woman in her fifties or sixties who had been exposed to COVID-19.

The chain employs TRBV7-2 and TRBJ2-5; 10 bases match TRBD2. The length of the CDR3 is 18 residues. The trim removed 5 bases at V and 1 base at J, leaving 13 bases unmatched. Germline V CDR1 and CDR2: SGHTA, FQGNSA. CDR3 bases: TGTGCCAGCAGCCAAAAGCTAGCGGGGGCCGCGGTCCAAGAGACCCAGTACTTC. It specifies CASSQKLAGAAVQETQYF.

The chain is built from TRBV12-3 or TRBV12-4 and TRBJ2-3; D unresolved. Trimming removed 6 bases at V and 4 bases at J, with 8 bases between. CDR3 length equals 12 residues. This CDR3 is CASSYIPDTQYF. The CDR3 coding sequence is TGTGCCAGCAGCTATATCCCAGATACGCAGTATTTT.

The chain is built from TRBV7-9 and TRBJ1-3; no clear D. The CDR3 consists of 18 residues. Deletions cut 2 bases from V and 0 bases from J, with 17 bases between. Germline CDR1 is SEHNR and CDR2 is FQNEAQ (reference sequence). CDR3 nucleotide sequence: TGTGCCAGCAGCTTATCCCCCGCCCAGGCCTTCTCTGGAAACACCATATATTTT. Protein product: CASSLSPAQAFSGNTIYF.

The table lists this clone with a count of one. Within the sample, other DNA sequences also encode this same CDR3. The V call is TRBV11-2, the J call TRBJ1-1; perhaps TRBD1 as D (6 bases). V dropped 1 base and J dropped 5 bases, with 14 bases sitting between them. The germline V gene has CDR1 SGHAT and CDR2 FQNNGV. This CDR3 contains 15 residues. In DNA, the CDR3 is TGTGCCAGCAGCTTAGCAGGCGGGGGCACAACTGAAGCTTTCTTT. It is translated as CASSLAGGGTTEAFF. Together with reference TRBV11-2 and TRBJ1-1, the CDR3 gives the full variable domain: EAGVAQSPRYKIIEKRQSVAFWCNPISGHATLYWYQQILGQGPKLLIQFQNNGVVDDSQLPKDRFSAERLKGVDSTLKIQPAKLEDSAVYLCASSLAGGGTTEAFFGQGTRLTVV.

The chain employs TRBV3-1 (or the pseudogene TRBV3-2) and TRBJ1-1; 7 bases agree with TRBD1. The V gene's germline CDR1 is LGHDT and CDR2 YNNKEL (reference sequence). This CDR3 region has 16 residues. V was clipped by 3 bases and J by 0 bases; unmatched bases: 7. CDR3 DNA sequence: TGTGCCAGCAGCCATCCAAGGGGGCCGGTGAACACTGAAGCTTTCTTT. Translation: CASSHPRGPVNTEAFF.

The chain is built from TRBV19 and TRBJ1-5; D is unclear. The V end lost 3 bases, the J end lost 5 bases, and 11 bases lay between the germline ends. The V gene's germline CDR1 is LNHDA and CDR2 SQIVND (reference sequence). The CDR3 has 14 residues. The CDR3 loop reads CASSIGRFYQPQHF. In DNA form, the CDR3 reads TGTGCCAGTAGTATTGGGAGGTTTTATCAGCCCCAGCATTTT.

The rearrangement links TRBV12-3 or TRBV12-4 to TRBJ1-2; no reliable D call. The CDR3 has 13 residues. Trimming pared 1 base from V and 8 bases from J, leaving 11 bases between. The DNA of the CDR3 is TGTGCCAGCAGTTTAGTAGAGGGTCAGGGCTACACCTTC. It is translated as CASSLVEGQGYTF.

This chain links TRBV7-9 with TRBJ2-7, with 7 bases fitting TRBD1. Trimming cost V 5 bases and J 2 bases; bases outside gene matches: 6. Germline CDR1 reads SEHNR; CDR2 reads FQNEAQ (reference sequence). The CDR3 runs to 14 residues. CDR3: CASSPPGQPYEQYF. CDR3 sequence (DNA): TGTGCCAGCAGCCCCCCGGGACAGCCCTACGAGCAGTACTTC.

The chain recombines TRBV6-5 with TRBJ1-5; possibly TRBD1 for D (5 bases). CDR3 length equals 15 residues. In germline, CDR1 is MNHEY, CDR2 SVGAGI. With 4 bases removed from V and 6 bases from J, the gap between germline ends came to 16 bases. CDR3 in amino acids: CASSSLGEATQPQHF. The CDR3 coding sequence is TGTGCCAGCAGTTCCTTGGGGGAGGCTACTCAGCCCCAGCATTTT.

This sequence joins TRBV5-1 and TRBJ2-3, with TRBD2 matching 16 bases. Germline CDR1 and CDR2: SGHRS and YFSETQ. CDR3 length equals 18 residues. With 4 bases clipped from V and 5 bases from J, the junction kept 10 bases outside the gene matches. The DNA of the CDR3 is TGCGCCAGCAGCCCCGAGGGACTAGCGGGGGGGCATGTAGATACGCAGTATTTT. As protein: CASSPEGLAGGHVDTQYF.

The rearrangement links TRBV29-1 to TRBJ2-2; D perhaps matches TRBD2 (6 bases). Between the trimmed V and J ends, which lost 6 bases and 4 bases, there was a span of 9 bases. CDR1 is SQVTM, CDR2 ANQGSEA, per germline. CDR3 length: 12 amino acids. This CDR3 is CSVGGFTGELFF. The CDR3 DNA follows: TGCAGCGTGGGGGGATTCACCGGGGAGCTGTTTTTT.

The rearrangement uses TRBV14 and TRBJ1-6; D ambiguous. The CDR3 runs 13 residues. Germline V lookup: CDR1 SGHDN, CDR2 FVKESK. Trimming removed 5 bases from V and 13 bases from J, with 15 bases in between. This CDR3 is CASSGPRRSPLHF. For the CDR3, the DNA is TGTGCCAGCAGCGGGCCACGTAGATCGCCCCTCCACTTT.

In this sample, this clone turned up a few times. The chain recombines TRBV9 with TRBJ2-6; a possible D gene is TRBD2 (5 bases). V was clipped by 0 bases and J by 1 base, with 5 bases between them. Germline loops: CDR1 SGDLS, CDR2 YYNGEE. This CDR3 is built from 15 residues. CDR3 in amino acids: CASSVGGSGANVLTF. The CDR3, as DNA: TGTGCCAGCAGCGTAGGAGGGTCTGGGGCCAACGTCCTGACTTTC. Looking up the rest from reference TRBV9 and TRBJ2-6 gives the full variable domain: DSGVTQTPKHLITATGQRVTLRCSPRSGDLSVYWYQQSLDQGLQFLIQYYNGEERAKGNILERFSAQQFPDLHSELNLSSLELGDSALYFCASSVGGSGANVLTFGAGSRLTVL.

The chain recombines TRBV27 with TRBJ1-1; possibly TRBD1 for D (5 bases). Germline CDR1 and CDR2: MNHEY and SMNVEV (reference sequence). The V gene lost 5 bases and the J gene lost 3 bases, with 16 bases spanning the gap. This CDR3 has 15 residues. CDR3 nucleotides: TGTGCCAGCAGTCTCCGACCCTGGGGGGACACTGAAGCTTTCTTT. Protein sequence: CASSLRPWGDTEAFF.

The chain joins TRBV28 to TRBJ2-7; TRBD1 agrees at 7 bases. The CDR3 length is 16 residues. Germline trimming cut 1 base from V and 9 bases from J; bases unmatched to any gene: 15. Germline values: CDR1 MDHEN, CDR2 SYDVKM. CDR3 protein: CASSLSPGTALLGQYF. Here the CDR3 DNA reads TGTGCCAGCAGTTTATCCCCCGGGACAGCCCTCTTAGGGCAGTACTTC.

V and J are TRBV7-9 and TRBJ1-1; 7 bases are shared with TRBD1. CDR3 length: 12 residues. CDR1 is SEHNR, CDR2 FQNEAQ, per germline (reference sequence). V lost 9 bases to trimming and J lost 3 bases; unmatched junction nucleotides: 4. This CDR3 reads CASSQGDTEAFF. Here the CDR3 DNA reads TGTGCCAGTTCCCAGGGGGACACTGAAGCTTTCTTT.

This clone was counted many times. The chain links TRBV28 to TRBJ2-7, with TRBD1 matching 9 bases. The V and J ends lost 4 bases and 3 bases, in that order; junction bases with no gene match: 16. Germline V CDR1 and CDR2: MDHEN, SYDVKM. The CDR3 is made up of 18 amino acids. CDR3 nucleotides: TGTGCCAGCAGTTCGCGGTACGAACAGGGGGCTTCGCTCTACGAGCAGTACTTC. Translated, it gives CASSSRYEQGASLYEQYF. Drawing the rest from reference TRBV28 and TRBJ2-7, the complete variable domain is DVKVTQSSRYLVKRTGEKVFLECVQDMDHENMFWYRQDPGLGLRLIYFSYDVKMKEKGDIPEGYSVSREKKERFSLILESASTNQTSMYLCASSSRYEQGASLYEQYFGPGTRLTVT.